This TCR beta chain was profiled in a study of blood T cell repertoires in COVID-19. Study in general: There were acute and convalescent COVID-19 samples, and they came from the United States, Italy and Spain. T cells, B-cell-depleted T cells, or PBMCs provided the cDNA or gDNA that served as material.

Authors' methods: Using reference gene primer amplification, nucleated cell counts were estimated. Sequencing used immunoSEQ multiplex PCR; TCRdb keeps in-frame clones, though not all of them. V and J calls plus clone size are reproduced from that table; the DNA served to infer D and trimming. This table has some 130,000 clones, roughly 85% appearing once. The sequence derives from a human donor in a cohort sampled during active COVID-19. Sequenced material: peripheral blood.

The CDR3 reads CASSFRELETQYF. For the CDR3, the DNA is TGTGCCAGCAGCTTTAGGGAGTTGGAGACCCAGTACTTC. The V gene is TRBV11-3, the J gene TRBJ2-5, with D perhaps matching TRBD2 (5 bases). Germline-derived CDR1 and CDR2 are SGHNT and YENEEA. V shed 3 bases and J shed 5 bases, with 10 bases lying between them. The CDR3 extends over 13 amino acids.